Below, 5 T cell receptor beta chains from the same sample are listed, as sequenced in a study of T cell responses to AZD1222 COVID-19 vaccine. This table comes from immunoSEQ multiplex PCR, and its TCRdb copy is limited to in-frame clones, with some not included. The sample carries more than 85,000 clones, 84% recorded once. The sequences come from peripheral blood, collected on day 0 of AZD1222 vaccination. The receptors derive from an adult in good health.

This chain connects TRBV29-1 to TRBJ2-1, with TRBD2 as a possible D gene (6 bases). This CDR3 has 14 residues. The germline V and J ends were trimmed by 4 bases and 2 bases, with 12 bases remaining between them. Germline CDR1 and CDR2: SQVTM and ANQGSEA. CDR3 nucleotide sequence: TGCAGCGTTGCCCCAGCGGGCACCTACAATGAGCAGTTCTTC. Translating it yields CSVAPAGTYNEQFF.

This rearrangement joins TRBV5-4 to TRBJ2-3; TRBD1 matches 7 bases. After removal of 0 bases from V and 11 bases from J, the junction contained 6 bases not matched to a gene. The germline CDR1 and CDR2 sequences are SGHNT and YYREEE (reference sequence). The length of the CDR3 is 13 residues. The CDR3: CASSLDRDRLQYF. The CDR3 DNA reads as TGTGCCAGCAGCTTGGACCGGGACAGACTGCAGTATTTT. Complete variable domain (other parts from reference TRBV5-4 and TRBJ2-3): ETGVTQSPTHLIKTRGQQVTLRCSSQSGHNTVSWYQQALGQGPQFIFQYYREEENGRGNFPPRFSGLQFPNYSSELNVNALELDDSALYLCASSLDRDRLQYFGPGTRLTVL.

V is TRBV9 and J is TRBJ1-1; perhaps TRBD1 as D (6 bases). CDR1 and CDR2 (germline): SGDLS, YYNGEE. CDR3 length: 14 amino acids. Deletions cut 4 bases from V and 7 bases from J, with 17 bases between. In nucleotides, the CDR3 is TGTGCCAGCAGCCTTGAGCAGGGGAGTATTGAAGCTTTCTTT. This translates into CASSLEQGSIEAFF. The whole variable domain, remainder taken from reference TRBV9 and TRBJ1-1, is DSGVTQTPKHLITATGQRVTLRCSPRSGDLSVYWYQQSLDQGLQFLIQYYNGEERAKGNILERFSAQQFPDLHSELNLSSLELGDSALYFCASSLEQGSIEAFFGQGTRLTVV.

This chain connects TRBV2 to TRBJ2-2, with 9 bases that match TRBD1. Germline CDR1 reads SNHLY; CDR2 reads FYNNEI. V lost 6 bases, J lost 5 bases, and 7 bases stayed unmatched. The CDR3 consists of 15 residues. The CDR3 nucleotides are TGTGCCAGCAGGGGGGGACAGGGACAAACCGGGGAGCTGTTTTTT. Protein: CASRGGQGQTGELFF.

This chain connects TRBV19 to TRBJ1-3; unclear D gene. CDR1 and CDR2 (germline): LNHDA, SQIVND (reference sequence). The CDR3 is 15 residues long. The ends were cut back, 6 bases at V and 4 bases at J, with 16 bases in the middle. In nucleotides, the CDR3 is TGTGCCAGTAGCCCTACCGGCCTTGGCGGAAACACCATATATTTT. Translated, it gives CASSPTGLGGNTIYF.